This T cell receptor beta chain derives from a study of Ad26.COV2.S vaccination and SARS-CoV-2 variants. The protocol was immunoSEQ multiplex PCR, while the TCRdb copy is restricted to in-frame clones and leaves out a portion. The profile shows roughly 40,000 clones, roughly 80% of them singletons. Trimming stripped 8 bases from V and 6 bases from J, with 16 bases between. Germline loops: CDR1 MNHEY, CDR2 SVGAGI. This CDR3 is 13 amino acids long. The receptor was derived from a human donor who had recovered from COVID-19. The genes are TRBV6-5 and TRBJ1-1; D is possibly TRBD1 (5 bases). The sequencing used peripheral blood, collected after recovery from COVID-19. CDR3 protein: CASRTRRDAEAFF. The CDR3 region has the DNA TGTGCCAGCCGAACTAGGAGGGACGCTGAAGCTTTCTTT.